These 30 T cell receptor beta chains were all obtained from the same sample, sequenced in a study of blood T cell repertoires in COVID-19. Here immunoSEQ multiplex PCR was the method, and the copy in TCRdb shows in-frame clones only, minus some. The table has some 400,000 clones, about 87% seen once. The sequencing sample was made of PBMCs or T cells enriched from blood (not recorded which). Receptor source: a man aged 30-40 years who had recovered from COVID-19.

The chain couples TRBV5-4 to TRBJ1-2; maybe TRBD1 (6 bases). Trimming left V 4 bases short and J 5 bases short, with 15 bases between. Germline V gene lookup returns CDR1 SGHNT and CDR2 YYREEE (reference sequence). This CDR3 contains 14 residues. The CDR3 bases are TGTGCCAGCAGCCCGGACAGAGACGAGTATGGCTACACCTTC. Protein: CASSPDRDEYGYTF.

V usage is TRBV25-1 and J usage is TRBJ1-4; possibly TRBD1 for D (6 bases). The CDR3 extends over 16 amino acids. Trimming left V 2 bases short and J 5 bases short, with 15 bases between. Germline V gene data show CDR1 as MGHDK and CDR2 as SYGVNS. The DNA of the CDR3 is TGTGCCAGCAGTGAAGGCCAGGGGCGCCCAAATGAAAAACTGTTTTTT. Translating gives CASSEGQGRPNEKLFF.

The chain couples TRBV30 to TRBJ1-1, with D perhaps TRBD1 (5 bases). V was trimmed by 0 bases and J by 5 bases, leaving 16 bases between them. This CDR3 is 15 amino acids long. CDR1 and CDR2 from the germline V gene are GTSNPN and SVGIG (reference sequence). The CDR3 loop reads CAWSVSLSGVTEAFF. The CDR3 nucleotides read TGTGCCTGGAGTGTATCCCTGTCGGGGGTGACTGAAGCTTTCTTT.

J is TRBJ2-5 and V is TRBV5-6, with TRBD2 matching over 8 bases. The junction had 9 bases not matched to a gene; V was cut back by 3 bases and J by 5 bases. CDR1 and CDR2 (germline): SGHDT, YYEEEE. The CDR3 has 15 amino acids. The CDR3 DNA reads as TGTGCCAGCAGCTCCCCGGCCCTAGCGGGTGAGACCCAGTACTTC. Its translation is CASSSPALAGETQYF. Based on the CDR3 plus reference TRBV5-6 and TRBJ2-5, the full variable domain is DAGVTQSPTHLIKTRGQQVTLRCSPKSGHDTVSWYQQALGQGPQFIFQYYEEEERQRGNFPDRFSGHQFPNYSSELNVNALLLGDSALYLCASSSPALAGETQYFGPGTRLLVL.

J is TRBJ1-2 and V is TRBV12-5; weak D call: TRBD1 (5 bases). This CDR3 is 15 amino acids long. V lost 2 bases and J lost 6, with 16 bases in between. Germline loops: CDR1 LGHNT, CDR2 FRNRAP. CDR3 DNA: TGTGCTAGTGGTTTGCGCCCGACAGTAGGAGATGGCTACACCTTC. It is translated as CASGLRPTVGDGYTF.

The J gene is TRBJ2-1, the V gene TRBV6-6; 15 nucleotides match TRBD2. From germline, CDR1 is MNHNY and CDR2 SVGAGI (reference sequence). V was clipped by 0 bases and J by 9 bases; unmatched bases: 3. The CDR3 extends over 16 amino acids. CDR3 in amino acids: CASSYSRTSGGVEQFF. Written as DNA, the CDR3 is TGTGCCAGCAGTTACTCCCGGACTAGCGGGGGGGTTGAGCAGTTCTTC.

This rearrangement joins TRBV27 to TRBJ1-2; TRBD1 might be the D (5 bases). The CDR3 is 14 residues long. The V end lost 0 bases, the J end lost 3 bases, and 8 bases lay between the germline ends. CDR1 MNHEY and CDR2 SMNVEV come from the germline V gene (reference sequence). The CDR3 protein is CASSLSQGDYGYTF. In DNA, the CDR3 is TGTGCCAGCAGTTTATCCCAGGGTGACTATGGCTACACCTTC.

V gene TRBV6-1 combines with J gene TRBJ2-7; no clear D. Germline loops: CDR1 MNHNS, CDR2 SASEGT. Trimming cost V 2 bases and J 2 bases, with 10 bases left between them. This CDR3 comprises 14 residues. As DNA, the CDR3 is TGTGCCAGCAGTGAACGTGGCAGGACCTACGAGCAGTACTTC. It yields the protein CASSERGRTYEQYF.

The chain has TRBV30 and TRBJ1-5; 7 bases fit TRBD1. Germline lookup yields CDR1 GTSNPN and CDR2 SVGIG (reference sequence). This CDR3 has 14 amino acids. Trimming cost V 2 bases and J 7 bases; bases outside gene matches: 8. Here the CDR3 reads CAWSLQGSQQPQHF. The CDR3 DNA reads TGTGCCTGGAGTTTACAGGGGTCTCAACAGCCCCAGCATTTT.

This clone is a singleton in its sample. This sequence joins TRBV7-3 and TRBJ2-5; 7 bases are a match to TRBD1. The CDR3 is 13 amino acids. Germline CDR1 and CDR2: SGHTA and FQGTGA. V lost 5 bases, J lost 5 bases, and 5 bases stayed unmatched. CDR3 amino acids: CASSVGGGETQYF. The CDR3 DNA sequence: TGTGCCAGCAGCGTAGGGGGCGGGGAGACCCAGTACTTC.

The chain employs TRBV18 and TRBJ2-2; TRBD1 matches at 10 bases. Trimming at V came to 4 bases and at J to 5 bases, leaving 13 bases not matched to a gene. Germline V gene lookup returns CDR1 KGHSH and CDR2 LQKENI. The CDR3 runs 18 residues. The chain's CDR3 is CASSLRSRPGQGTGELFF. Written as DNA, the CDR3 is TGTGCCAGCTCACTCCGTTCTCGCCCGGGACAGGGGACCGGGGAGCTGTTTTTT.

The J gene is TRBJ1-5, the V gene TRBV5-1, with D possibly being TRBD1 (6 bases). Deletions cut 3 bases from V and 0 bases from J, with 10 bases between. The CDR3 spans 15 residues. In germline, CDR1 is SGHRS, CDR2 YFSETQ. The CDR3, as DNA: TGCGCCAGCAGCTGGGGGACAACTAGCAATCAGCCCCAGCATTTT. Translating it yields CASSWGTTSNQPQHF. Drawing the rest from reference TRBV5-1 and TRBJ1-5, the complete variable domain is KAGVTQTPRYLIKTRGQQVTLSCSPISGHRSVSWYQQTPGQGLQFLFEYFSETQRNKGNFPGRFSGRQFSNSRSEMNVSTLELGDSALYLCASSWGTTSNQPQHFGDGTRLSIL.

The rearrangement links TRBV27 to TRBJ1-2, with no clear D. Germline V gene lookup returns CDR1 MNHEY and CDR2 SMNVEV (reference sequence). Trimming took off 6 bases at V and 1 base at J, with 6 bases between the two ends. There are 12 residues in the CDR3. Here the CDR3 reads CASSHGNYGYTF. CDR3 DNA sequence: TGTGCCAGCAGCCACGGTAACTATGGCTACACCTTC.

This chain links TRBV29-1 with TRBJ2-3; 7 positions match TRBD2. The CDR3 is 14 residues long. V was pared by 7 bases and J by 0 bases, with 7 bases of the junction left unmatched. CDR1 and CDR2 from the germline V gene are SQVTM and ANQGSEA. As DNA, the CDR3 is TGCAGCGATACGACTAGCTCCAGCACAGATACGCAGTATTTT. Its translation is CSDTTSSSTDTQYF.

The chain joins TRBV5-6 to TRBJ1-2; D gene uncertain. Germline V CDR1 and CDR2: SGHDT, YYEEEE. This CDR3 is 12 amino acids long. The germline V and J ends were trimmed by 1 base and 10 bases, with 11 bases remaining between them. CDR3 sequence (DNA): TGTGCCAGCAGCTTGATCGTTCTAGACTACACCTTC. This gives the protein CASSLIVLDYTF.

The V and J genes are TRBV12-5 and TRBJ2-7; TRBD1 might be the D (5 bases). Trimming left V 0 bases short and J 2 bases short, with 11 bases between. The CDR3 totals 15 residues. The V gene's germline CDR1 is LGHNT and CDR2 FRNRAP. The CDR3 reads CASGLVIREPYEQYF. The CDR3 bases are TGTGCTAGTGGTTTGGTAATCAGGGAACCCTACGAGCAGTACTTC.

This clone was counted between two and nine times. DNA of the CDR3: TGCGCCAGCAGTGCCGACAGGGGGGAAAACATTCAGTACTTC. Its translation is CASSADRGENIQYF. The chain has TRBV10-1 and TRBJ2-4, with 9 bases that match TRBD1. With V trimmed by 4 bases and J by 5 bases, 3 bases remained unmatched. This CDR3 has 14 amino acids. Germline V gene data show CDR1 as WNHNN and CDR2 as SYGVQD (reference sequence).

This chain joins TRBV4-2 and TRBJ2-3, with 12 bases identical to TRBD2. The CDR3 is 19 amino acids. The V gene end was trimmed by 0 bases and the J gene end by 0 bases; junction bases not matched to a gene: 7. Germline values: CDR1 LGHNA, CDR2 YNFKEQ. The CDR3 region is CASSQDSLAGGRSTDTQYF. The DNA for the CDR3 is TGTGCCAGCAGCCAAGATTCTCTAGCGGGGGGGCGGAGCACAGATACGCAGTATTTT.

This clone was recorded once. This chain links TRBV6-4 with TRBJ2-3; 9 nucleotides agree with TRBD1. CDR1 and CDR2 from the germline V gene are MRHNA and SNTAGT. The CDR3 spans 17 residues. The V segment lost 4 bases and the J segment 7 bases; nucleotides outside the gene matches: 15. CDR3 sequence (DNA): TGTGCCAGCAGTGTAAGAGCGGGACAGGGTGTAGTAAATACGCAGTATTTT. Translating gives CASSVRAGQGVVNTQYF.

The chain is built from TRBV7-2 and TRBJ2-7; TRBD1 agrees at 9 bases. This CDR3 region has 15 residues. V lost 0 bases and J lost 4; bases outside the gene matches: 4. The germline V gene encodes CDR1 SGHTA and CDR2 FQGNSA. DNA of the CDR3: TGTGCCAGCAGCTTAGCCGGGACAGGGTTTTACGAGCAGTACTTC. Protein: CASSLAGTGFYEQYF.

This clone was observed a single time. The V call is TRBV7-9, the J call TRBJ1-1; D gene ambiguous. Germline V CDR1 and CDR2: SEHNR, FQNEAQ (reference sequence). The CDR3 loop spans 15 amino acids. Between the trimmed V and J ends, which lost 5 bases and 0 bases, there was a span of 13 bases. The CDR3 DNA follows: TGTGCCAGCAGCCCTTGGGCCTCAATGAACACTGAAGCTTTCTTT. Its protein product is CASSPWASMNTEAFF.

This chain connects TRBV7-2 to TRBJ2-5, with D maybe TRBD1 (6 bases). The CDR3 has 14 amino acids. The V end was cut by 4 bases, the J end by 5 bases, with 14 bases between. Germline-derived CDR1 and CDR2 are SGHTA and FQGNSA. Here the CDR3 DNA reads TGTGCCAGCAGCTCCCAGGTCCAGGGGGAGACCCAGTACTTC. It is translated as CASSSQVQGETQYF.

V is TRBV9 and J is TRBJ1-1; D remains ambiguous. Germline assignment: CDR1 SGDLS and CDR2 YYNGEE. V lost 0 bases to trimming and J lost 3 bases, with 6 bases between them. This CDR3 is built from 13 residues. The CDR3 loop is CASSVDPHTEAFF. CDR3 DNA: TGTGCCAGCAGCGTAGATCCTCACACTGAAGCTTTCTTT.

The gene calls are TRBV30 and TRBJ1-4; D is ambiguous. The V and J ends lost 0 bases and 0 bases respectively, with 8 bases between them. The CDR3 totals 15 residues. Germline V lookup: CDR1 GTSNPN, CDR2 SVGIG (reference sequence). The CDR3 loop is CAWSVGQATNEKLFF. The CDR3 region has the DNA TGTGCCTGGAGTGTCGGCCAGGCAACTAATGAAAAACTGTTTTTT.

V is TRBV6-2 or TRBV6-3 and J is TRBJ2-3; 9 bases map to TRBD2. Germline-derived CDR1 and CDR2 are MNHEY and SVGEGT. The CDR3 spans 18 residues. V lost 2 bases and J lost 0; bases outside the gene matches: 9. The CDR3 bases are TGTGCCAGCAGTTACACGCAGAGGAGCGGGGGGAGCACAGATACGCAGTATTTT. Its translation is CASSYTQRSGGSTDTQYF.

This rearrangement joins TRBV19 to TRBJ1-1; 7 bases map to TRBD1. V lost 6 bases and J lost 6; bases outside the gene matches: 13. Germline lookup yields CDR1 LNHDA and CDR2 SQIVND (reference sequence). The CDR3 spans 15 residues. The CDR3 sequence: CASRSLQQGRAEAFF. CDR3 in DNA: TGTGCCAGTAGATCCCTCCAACAGGGGAGAGCTGAAGCTTTCTTT. Based on the CDR3 plus reference TRBV19 and TRBJ1-1, the full variable domain is DGGITQSPKYLFRKEGQNVTLSCEQNLNHDAMYWYRQDPGQGLRLIYYSQIVNDFQKGDIAEGYSVSREKKESFPLTVTSAQKNPTAFYLCASRSLQQGRAEAFFGQGTRLTVV.

The J gene is TRBJ2-3, the V gene TRBV5-1; TRBD2 is a possible D gene (6 bases). This CDR3 spans 13 amino acids. Trimming cost V 3 bases and J 5 bases, with 10 bases left between them. Germline V gives CDR1 SGHRS, CDR2 YFSETQ. CDR3 DNA sequence: TGCGCCAGCAGCTCCCCCGGGGGAGATACGCAGTATTTT. Its protein is CASSSPGGDTQYF. Based on the CDR3 plus reference TRBV5-1 and TRBJ2-3, the full variable domain is KAGVTQTPRYLIKTRGQQVTLSCSPISGHRSVSWYQQTPGQGLQFLFEYFSETQRNKGNFPGRFSGRQFSNSRSEMNVSTLELGDSALYLCASSSPGGDTQYFGPGTRLTVL.

The chain recombines TRBV10-3 with TRBJ1-5; D uncertain. Per germline, CDR1 ENHRY and CDR2 SYGVKD. The V and J ends lost 0 bases and 4 bases respectively, with 4 bases between them. The CDR3 is 13 amino acids. The CDR3 sequence is CAISESLNQPQHF. The DNA for the CDR3 is TGTGCCATCAGTGAGTCCTTGAATCAGCCCCAGCATTTT.

CDR3: CASSPRLEETQYF. The CDR3 DNA reads TGTGCCAGCAGCCCCCGGTTGGAAGAGACCCAGTACTTC. The chain joins TRBV5-8 to TRBJ2-5; D gene ambiguous. The CDR3 extends over 13 amino acids. Germline CDR1 reads SGHTS; CDR2 reads YDEGEE. Trimming left V 4 bases short and J 3 bases short, with 10 bases between.

This clone appeared once. The CDR3 sequence is CASSSLDRVEQFF. In DNA form, the CDR3 reads TGTGCCAGCAGCTCACTGGACAGGGTGGAGCAGTTCTTC. This chain uses TRBV7-9 with TRBJ2-1; 8 nucleotides match TRBD1. The V gene's germline CDR1 is SEHNR and CDR2 FQNEAQ (reference sequence). CDR3 length: 13 residues. Trimming took 4 bases from V and 10 from J; bases not matched to a gene: 6. Using reference TRBV7-9 and TRBJ2-1 for the parts outside the CDR3, the full variable domain is DTGVSQNPRHKITKRGQNVTFRCDPISEHNRLYWYRQTLGQGPEFLTYFQNEAQLEKSRLLSDRFSAERPKGSFSTLEIQRTEQGDSAMYLCASSSLDRVEQFFGPGTRLTVL.